What follows are 8 T cell receptor beta chains derived from one specimen sequenced in a study of naive and memory T cell subsets. Adult healthy volunteers gave 2.5 ml peripheral blood for whole-blood RNA. Alpha and beta constant region primers primed reverse transcription for blood and skin samples. TCRdb re-called the 5' RACE reads through MiXCR, storing one row per CDR3 protein. The data contain just over 25,000 distinct CDR3 sequences, approximately 22% of them singletons. These receptors all stem from a female donor in good health.

The chain joins TRBV6-2 or TRBV6-3 to TRBJ2-7; 8 nucleotides line up with TRBD2. Per germline, CDR1 MNHEY and CDR2 SVGEGT. The CDR3 consists of 14 residues. Losses at the gene ends were 2 bases for V and 3 bases for J; bases not matched to a gene: 3. CDR3 region: CASSYAGGFYEQYF. In nucleotides, the CDR3 is TGTGCCAGCAGTTACGCGGGGGGATTCTACGAGCAGTACTTC.

This clonotype came up many times. This chain uses TRBV20-1 with TRBJ2-5; the D gene is possibly TRBD2 (5 bases). This CDR3 has 13 residues. CDR1 DFQATT and CDR2 SNEGSKA come from the germline V gene (reference sequence). The V and J ends lost 3 bases and 4 bases respectively, with 12 bases between them. The CDR3 nucleotides read TGCAGTGCTAGGATAACTAGTGTAGAGACCCAGTACTTC. It yields the protein CSARITSVETQYF.

This clonotype showed up many times. V gene TRBV29-1 combines with J gene TRBJ2-7; no clear D gene. Trimming took off 7 bases at V and 1 base at J, with 14 bases between the two ends. Germline CDR1 is SQVTM and CDR2 is ANQGSEA. This CDR3 is built from 13 residues. Here the CDR3 DNA reads TGCAGCGCCTTGGGCAGTAGTTCCTACGAGCAGTACTTC. Protein sequence: CSALGSSSYEQYF.

The genes are TRBV2 and TRBJ2-1; D perhaps matches TRBD2 (6 bases). Germline assignment: CDR1 SNHLY and CDR2 FYNNEI. The CDR3 has 14 amino acids. V gave up 8 bases and J gave up 9 bases, with 20 bases separating them. In nucleotides, the CDR3 is TGTGCCAGCCACAACGGAATCGGGGGAGGTGAGCAGTTCTTC. This gives the protein CASHNGIGGGEQFF.

This clonotype appeared many times. The rearrangement joins TRBV20-1 to TRBJ1-1; TRBD1 agrees at 9 bases. V dropped 0 bases and J dropped 1; count of bases not matched to a gene: 9. CDR1 and CDR2 (germline): DFQATT, SNEGSKA (reference sequence). This CDR3 comprises 17 residues. The CDR3 region is CSARDYLTGGPNTEAFF. The DNA for the CDR3 is TGCAGTGCTAGAGATTATTTAACAGGGGGCCCGAACACTGAAGCTTTCTTT.

This clonotype was recorded a few times. The chain recombines TRBV6-5 with TRBJ2-6, with TRBD1 matching over 8 bases. The CDR3 length is 18 residues. The trim removed 4 bases at V and 0 bases at J, leaving 8 bases unmatched. Germline CDR1 reads MNHEY; CDR2 reads SVGAGI. The CDR3 loop reads CASSSYRGSGSGANVLTF. Here the CDR3 DNA reads TGTGCCAGCAGTTCATACAGGGGGTCGGGCTCTGGGGCCAACGTCCTGACTTTC.

V usage is TRBV5-5 and J usage is TRBJ2-1; D tentatively reads TRBD1 or TRBD2 (5 bases each). V gave up 4 bases and J gave up 2 bases, with 13 bases separating them. Germline V gives CDR1 SGHKS, CDR2 YYEKEE (reference sequence). CDR3 size: 15 residues. The CDR3 nucleotides are TGTGCCAGCAGCGACGGGGCCGGACCCTACAATGAGCAGTTCTTC. Its protein product is CASSDGAGPYNEQFF.

There are a few counts of this clonotype. V gene TRBV20-1 combines with J gene TRBJ2-4; the D is unclear. Trimming removed 0 bases at V and 0 bases at J, with 12 bases between. There are 16 residues in the CDR3. Germline-derived CDR1 and CDR2 are DFQATT and SNEGSKA (reference sequence). For the CDR3, the DNA is TGCAGTGCTAGAGAAGAAATGGGAATAGCCAAAAACATTCAGTACTTC. Its protein product is CSAREEMGIAKNIQYF.